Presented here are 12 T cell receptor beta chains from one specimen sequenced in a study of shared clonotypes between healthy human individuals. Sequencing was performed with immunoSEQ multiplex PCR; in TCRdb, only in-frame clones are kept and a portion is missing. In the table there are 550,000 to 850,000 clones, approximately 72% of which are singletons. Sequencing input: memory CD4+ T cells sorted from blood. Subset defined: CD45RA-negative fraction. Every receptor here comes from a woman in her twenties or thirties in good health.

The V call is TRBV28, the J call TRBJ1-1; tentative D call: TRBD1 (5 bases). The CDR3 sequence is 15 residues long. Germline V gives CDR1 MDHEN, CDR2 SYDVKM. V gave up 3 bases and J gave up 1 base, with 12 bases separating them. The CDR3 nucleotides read TGTGCCAGCAGTTTGTTTCGGGGACGGAACACTGAAGCTTTCTTT. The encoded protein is CASSLFRGRNTEAFF.

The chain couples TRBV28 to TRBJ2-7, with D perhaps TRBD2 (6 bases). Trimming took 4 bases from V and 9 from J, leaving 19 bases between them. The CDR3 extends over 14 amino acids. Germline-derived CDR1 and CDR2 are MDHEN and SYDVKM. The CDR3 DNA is TGTGCCAGCAGTTCCACTAGCCCTGCTCCTCGGCAGTACTTC. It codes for CASSSTSPAPRQYF.

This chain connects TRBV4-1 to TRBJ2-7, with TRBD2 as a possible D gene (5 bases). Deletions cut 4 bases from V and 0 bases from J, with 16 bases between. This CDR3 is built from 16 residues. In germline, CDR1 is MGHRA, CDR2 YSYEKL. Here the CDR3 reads CASSPLSGYGSYEQYF. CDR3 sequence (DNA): TGCGCCAGCAGCCCCCTCTCGGGATACGGCTCCTACGAGCAGTACTTC.

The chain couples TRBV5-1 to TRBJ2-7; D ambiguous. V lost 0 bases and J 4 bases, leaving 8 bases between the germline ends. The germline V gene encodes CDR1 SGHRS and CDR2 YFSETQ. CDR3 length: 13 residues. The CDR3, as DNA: TGCGCCAGCAGCTTGGCCTCGGAATACGAGCAGTACTTC. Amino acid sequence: CASSLASEYEQYF.

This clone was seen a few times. The DNA for the CDR3 is TGTGCCAGTCGAGATTTTTATAATGAAAAACTGTTTTTT. Protein product: CASRDFYNEKLFF. This rearrangement joins TRBV19 to TRBJ1-4; D is ambiguous. This CDR3 has 13 amino acids. Trimming removed 8 bases from V and 4 bases from J, with 11 bases in between. Germline assignment: CDR1 LNHDA and CDR2 SQIVND (reference sequence). Supplemented by reference TRBV19 and TRBJ1-4, the full variable domain reads DGGITQSPKYLFRKEGQNVTLSCEQNLNHDAMYWYRQDPGQGLRLIYYSQIVNDFQKGDIAEGYSVSREKKESFPLTVTSAQKNPTAFYLCASRDFYNEKLFFGSGTQLSVL.

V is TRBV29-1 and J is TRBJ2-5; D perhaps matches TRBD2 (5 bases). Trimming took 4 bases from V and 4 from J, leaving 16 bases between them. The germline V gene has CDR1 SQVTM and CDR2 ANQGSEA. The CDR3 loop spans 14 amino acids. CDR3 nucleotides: TGCAGCGTTGGGGGAGAGAGCGGATCAGAGACCCAGTACTTC. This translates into CSVGGESGSETQYF. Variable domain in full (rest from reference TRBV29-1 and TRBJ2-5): SAVISQKPSRDICQRGTSLTIQCQVDSQVTMMFWYRQQPGQSLTLIATANQGSEATYESGFVIDKFPISRPNLTFSTLTVSNMSPEDSSIYLCSVGGESGSETQYFGPGTRLLVL.

The CDR3, as DNA: TGTGCCAGCAGCAAAAAAAGGCCCCGGTATCCTATAGATAATGAGCAGTTCTTC. Its protein product is CASSKKRPRYPIDNEQFF. The chain carries TRBV21-1 and TRBJ2-1. TRBV21-1 is a pseudogene segment. This CDR3 has 18 amino acids.

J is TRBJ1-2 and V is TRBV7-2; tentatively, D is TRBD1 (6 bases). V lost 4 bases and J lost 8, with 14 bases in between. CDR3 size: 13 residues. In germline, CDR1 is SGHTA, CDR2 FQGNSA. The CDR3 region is CASSSPGHYGYTF. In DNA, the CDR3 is TGTGCCAGCAGCTCTCCGGGACATTACGGCTACACCTTC.

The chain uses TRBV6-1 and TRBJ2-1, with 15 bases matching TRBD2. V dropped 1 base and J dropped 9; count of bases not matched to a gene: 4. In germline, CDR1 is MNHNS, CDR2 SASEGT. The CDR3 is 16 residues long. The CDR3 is CASSEGPGLAGGEQFF. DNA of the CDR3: TGTGCCAGCAGTGAAGGGCCGGGACTAGCGGGAGGTGAGCAGTTCTTC.

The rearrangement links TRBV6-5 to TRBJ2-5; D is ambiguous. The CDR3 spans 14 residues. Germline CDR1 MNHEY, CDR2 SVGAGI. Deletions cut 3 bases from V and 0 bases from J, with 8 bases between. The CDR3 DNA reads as TGTGCCAGCAGTTATAGCCGGAACCAAGAGACCCAGTACTTC. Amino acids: CASSYSRNQETQYF.

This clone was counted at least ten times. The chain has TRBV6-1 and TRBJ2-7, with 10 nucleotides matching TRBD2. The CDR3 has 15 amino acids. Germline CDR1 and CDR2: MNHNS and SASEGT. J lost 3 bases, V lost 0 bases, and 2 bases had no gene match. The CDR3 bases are TGTGCCAGCAGTGAAGCTAGCGGGAGGAACTACGAGCAGTACTTC. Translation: CASSEASGRNYEQYF.

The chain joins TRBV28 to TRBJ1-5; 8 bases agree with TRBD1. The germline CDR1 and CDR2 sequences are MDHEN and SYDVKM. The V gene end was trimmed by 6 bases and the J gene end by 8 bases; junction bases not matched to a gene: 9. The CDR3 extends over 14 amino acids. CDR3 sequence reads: CASRAGQGGKPQHF. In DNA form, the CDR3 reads TGTGCCAGCAGAGCCGGACAGGGTGGTAAGCCCCAGCATTTT.